Presented here are 19 T cell receptor beta chains from one specimen sequenced in a study of identical twins. TCRdb ran MiXCR on the 5' RACE reads and lists one entry per CDR3 protein. The sample shows about 330,000 distinct CDR3 sequences, over 9% of them seen only once. These data were likewise used in another study, on yellow fever vaccine responses in identical twins.

The sequenced sample consisted of CD8+ T cells sorted from blood. The receptors come from a woman under 30 in good health.

This chain links TRBV20-1 with TRBJ1-2; TRBD1 matches 7 bases. CDR1 DFQATT and CDR2 SNEGSKA come from the germline V gene (reference sequence). V shed 6 bases and J 4 bases; nucleotides not matched to a gene: 5. There are 12 residues in the CDR3. CDR3 residues: CSANTGVYGYTF. The CDR3 DNA reads TGCAGTGCCAATACAGGGGTCTATGGCTACACCTTC.

The chain couples TRBV28 to TRBJ1-1, with 7 bases matching TRBD1. Germline CDR1 is MDHEN and CDR2 is SYDVKM. The CDR3 covers 15 residues. V lost 6 bases, J lost 1 base, and 8 bases stayed unmatched. The CDR3 nucleotides read TGTGCCAGCAGGCCCACAGGGGAGTGGAACACTGAAGCTTTCTTT. This sequence encodes CASRPTGEWNTEAFF.

V is TRBV7-6 and J is TRBJ2-1; TRBD2 might be the D (6 bases). Germline CDR1 is SGHVS and CDR2 is FNYEAQ. The V gene lost 5 bases and the J gene lost 3 bases, with 14 bases spanning the gap. This CDR3 is 15 amino acids long. The CDR3 coding sequence is TGTGCCAGCAGCCGGGACTCCCCGAACTACAATGAGCAGTTCTTC. It yields the protein CASSRDSPNYNEQFF. Full variable domain (rest looked up from reference TRBV7-6 and TRBJ2-1): GAGVSQSPRYKVTKRGQDVALRCDPISGHVSLYWYRQALGQGPEFLTYFNYEAQQDKSGLPNDRFSAERPEGSISTLTIQRTEQRDSAMYRCASSRDSPNYNEQFFGPGTRLTVL.

The chain is built from TRBV28 and TRBJ2-5, with D possibly matching TRBD2 (5 bases). Trimming shortened V by 6 bases and J by 4 bases, and 15 bases separated the two germline ends. CDR1 and CDR2 (germline): MDHEN, SYDVKM. The CDR3 contains 14 residues. CDR3 DNA sequence: TGTGCCAGCAGCCGACCGGGGAGTGGAGAGACCCAGTACTTC. The encoded protein is CASSRPGSGETQYF.

This clonotype came up a few times. This chain links TRBV24-1 with TRBJ2-6; 9 bases agree with TRBD1. The V gene's germline CDR1 is KGHDR and CDR2 SFDVKD. V shed 6 bases, J shed 4 bases, and the junction held 15 bases outside the gene matches. The CDR3 contains 19 residues. The CDR3 loop reads CATSKSGTGGLSGANVLTF. CDR3 DNA sequence: TGTGCCACCAGTAAGTCCGGTACAGGGGGCCTATCGGGGGCCAACGTCCTGACTTTC.

This sequence joins TRBV6-1 and TRBJ2-1; D may be TRBD2 (6 bases). The germline gives CDR1 MNHNS, CDR2 SASEGT. This CDR3 is 17 amino acids long. The germline V and J ends were trimmed by 4 bases and 0 bases, with 16 bases remaining between them. CDR3 sequence reads: CASSASWAGSSYNEQFF. The DNA for the CDR3 is TGTGCCAGCAGTGCCTCCTGGGCGGGGAGCTCCTACAATGAGCAGTTCTTC.

This clonotype was counted a few times. The chain couples TRBV12-3 or TRBV12-4 to TRBJ2-1; 10 bases align to TRBD2. J lost 8 bases, V lost 2 bases, and 3 bases had no gene match. This CDR3 is 14 amino acids long. The CDR3 coding sequence is TGTGCCAGCAGTTTATTTGGACTAGCGGATGAGCAGTTCTTC. This gives the protein CASSLFGLADEQFF.

This clonotype occurred a few times. This chain links TRBV3-1 with TRBJ1-2; 8 positions agree with TRBD1. V trimming: 4 bases; J trimming: 2 bases; junction bases outside the gene matches: 6. The CDR3 spans 15 residues. From germline, CDR1 is LGHDT and CDR2 YNNKEL (reference sequence). This CDR3 is CASSPDRGANYGYTF. The DNA for the CDR3 is TGTGCCAGCAGCCCTGACAGGGGTGCGAACTATGGCTACACCTTC.

This clonotype was recorded a few times. The V call is TRBV6-1, the J call TRBJ1-1; D unresolved. The germline V gene has CDR1 MNHNS and CDR2 SASEGT. This CDR3 has 13 amino acids. V was pared by 5 bases and J by 6 bases, with 13 bases between. CDR3 sequence (DNA): TGTGCCAGCAGTCCATGGGCGAGGGCTGAAGCTTTCTTT. Translating it yields CASSPWARAEAFF.

J is TRBJ2-7 and V is TRBV4-1; D call uncertain. CDR3 size: 12 residues. Trimming cost V 3 bases and J 4 bases, with 7 bases left between them. Germline V lookup: CDR1 MGHRA, CDR2 YSYEKL. Written as DNA, the CDR3 is TGCGCCAGCAGCCACCTCGGATACGAGCAGTACTTC. Residues: CASSHLGYEQYF.

The chain carries TRBV7-8 and TRBJ2-7; 8 positions match TRBD2. The CDR3 has 16 residues. Trimming cost V 0 bases and J 0 bases; bases outside gene matches: 4. Germline values: CDR1 SGHVS, CDR2 FQNEAQ. The CDR3 loop is CASSLASGGASYEQYF. The CDR3 nucleotides are TGTGCCAGCAGCTTAGCTTCGGGAGGGGCCTCCTACGAGCAGTACTTC.

The V and J genes are TRBV7-6 and TRBJ2-2; 10 nucleotides agree with TRBD2. This CDR3 is 18 amino acids long. Trimming cost V 0 bases and J 3 bases; bases outside gene matches: 7. Looked up from germline, CDR1 is SGHVS and CDR2 is FNYEAQ. CDR3 amino acids: CASSLAEREGWYTGELFF. DNA for the CDR3: TGTGCCAGCAGCTTAGCGGAGCGGGAGGGTTGGTACACCGGGGAGCTGTTTTTT.

This clonotype was seen many times. CDR3 sequence reads: CSAPEMELRSYNEQFF. In nucleotides, the CDR3 is TGCAGTGCCCCAGAGATGGAGTTACGCTCCTACAATGAGCAGTTCTTC. J is TRBJ2-1 and V is TRBV20-1; no clear D gene. CDR3 length: 16 amino acids. From germline, CDR1 is DFQATT and CDR2 SNEGSKA (reference sequence). Trimming removed 6 bases at V and 0 bases at J, with 18 bases between.

The rearrangement uses TRBV7-8 and TRBJ2-1; D unclear. Germline assignment: CDR1 SGHVS and CDR2 FQNEAQ. This CDR3 contains 15 residues. Trimming removed 3 bases from V and 3 bases from J, with 12 bases in between. CDR3 protein: CASSFPAYYYNEQFF. The CDR3 DNA sequence: TGTGCCAGCAGCTTCCCGGCGTATTACTACAATGAGCAGTTCTTC. Supplemented by reference TRBV7-8 and TRBJ2-1, the full variable domain reads GAGVSQSPRYKVAKRGQDVALRCDPISGHVSLFWYQQALGQGPEFLTYFQNEAQLDKSGLPSDRFFAERPEGSVSTLKIQRTQQEDSAVYLCASSFPAYYYNEQFFGPGTRLTVL.

This clonotype occurred a few times. J is TRBJ2-3 and V is TRBV2; D not resolved. Looked up from germline, CDR1 is SNHLY and CDR2 is FYNNEI. Trimming shortened V by 4 bases and J by 2 bases, and 13 bases separated the two germline ends. The CDR3 consists of 15 residues. The CDR3 region is CASSGLGFFTDTQYF. CDR3 sequence (DNA): TGTGCCAGCAGTGGTCTGGGGTTCTTCACAGATACGCAGTATTTT. The whole variable domain, filled in from reference TRBV2 and TRBJ2-3, reads EPEVTQTPSHQVTQMGQEVILRCVPISNHLYFYWYRQILGQKVEFLVSFYNNEISEKSEIFDDQFSVERPDGSNFTLKIRSTKLEDSAMYFCASSGLGFFTDTQYFGPGTRLTVL.

The rearrangement links TRBV3-1 to TRBJ2-7; D gene unclear. CDR3 length equals 15 residues. Germline CDR1 LGHDT, CDR2 YNNKEL (reference sequence). The ends were cut back, 0 bases at V and 0 bases at J, with 9 bases in the middle. The CDR3 region is CASSQDGRSSYEQYF. The DNA of the CDR3 is TGTGCCAGCAGCCAAGACGGCAGAAGCTCCTACGAGCAGTACTTC.

The rearrangement uses TRBV6-1 and TRBJ2-7; TRBD1 might be the D (6 bases). Trimming took 1 base from V and 4 from J, leaving 17 bases between them. The CDR3 is made up of 16 amino acids. Germline CDR1 and CDR2: MNHNS and SASEGT. The CDR3 DNA follows: TGTGCCAGCAGTGAAGGTCGTCGGAACAGGGAGTACGAGCAGTACGTC. Protein product: CASSEGRRNREYEQYV.

This clonotype has a count of ten or more. The chain recombines TRBV28 with TRBJ2-5; D gene uncertain. This CDR3 is built from 13 residues. The germline gives CDR1 MDHEN, CDR2 SYDVKM. Trimming left V 1 base short and J 1 base short, with 4 bases between. The CDR3 coding sequence is TGTGCCAGCAGTTTATTGAGCCAAGAGACCCAGTACTTC. Protein product: CASSLLSQETQYF.

The CDR3 DNA follows: TGTGCCAGCAGCTTAAGTTGGGGCTCGGGTGGCTACACCTTC. Translating gives CASSLSWGSGGYTF. The V gene is TRBV7-9, the J gene TRBJ1-2; a weak D match, TRBD1 (5 bases). The V end lost 2 bases, the J end lost 7 bases, and 14 bases lay between the germline ends. CDR3 length: 14 amino acids. Germline assignment: CDR1 SEHNR and CDR2 FQNEAQ (reference sequence).